A single sample is the source of the 4 T cell receptor beta chains below, sequenced in a study of cytomegalovirus exposure and HLA in healthy donors. It was with 60 Vbeta and 13 Jbeta primers that the PCR ran. Data came from immunoSEQ multiplex PCR; TCRdb stores just in-frame clones and leaves some out. The repertoire consists of fewer than 110,000 clones, with less than 85% occurring once and the leading ten covering roughly 2.3%. Sequenced material: PBMCs. The receptors here all came from a man aged 18-30 years in good health and CMV-seronegative.

The CDR3 nucleotides read TGTGCCAGCAGCCCTGACAGGGGGCTGGTCACCGGGGAGCTGTTTTTT. Residues: CASSPDRGLVTGELFF. The chain is built from TRBV5-6 and TRBJ2-2, with 10 bases fitting TRBD1. From germline, CDR1 is SGHDT and CDR2 YYEEEE. This CDR3 has 16 amino acids. J lost 4 bases, V lost 4 bases, and 7 bases had no gene match. Drawing the rest from reference TRBV5-6 and TRBJ2-2, the complete variable domain is DAGVTQSPTHLIKTRGQQVTLRCSPKSGHDTVSWYQQALGQGPQFIFQYYEEEERQRGNFPDRFSGHQFPNYSSELNVNALLLGDSALYLCASSPDRGLVTGELFFGEGSRLTVL.

The J gene is TRBJ2-7, the V gene TRBV2; possibly TRBD2 for D (6 bases). The V gene's germline CDR1 is SNHLY and CDR2 FYNNEI. Trimming took off 6 bases at V and 12 bases at J, with 15 bases between the two ends. There are 11 residues in the CDR3. CDR3 in amino acids: CASREGTVPYF. The CDR3 DNA is TGTGCCAGCAGGGAGGGGACGGTCCCGTACTTC. Full variable domain (remainder filled in from reference TRBV2 and TRBJ2-7): EPEVTQTPSHQVTQMGQEVILRCVPISNHLYFYWYRQILGQKVEFLVSFYNNEISEKSEIFDDQFSVERPDGSNFTLKIRSTKLEDSAMYFCASREGTVPYFGPGTRLTVT.

The CDR3 DNA follows: TGTGCCAGCAGCCCCCTTAGCGGGGGAGGAGATACGCAGTATTTT. Its protein product is CASSPLSGGGDTQYF. The chain recombines TRBV7-2 with TRBJ2-3; 9 bases line up with TRBD2. This CDR3 comprises 15 residues. Germline V lookup: CDR1 SGHTA, CDR2 FQGNSA. V was pared by 5 bases and J by 5 bases, with 8 bases of the junction left unmatched.

This clone was picked up one time. This chain connects TRBV19 to TRBJ2-3; possibly TRBD2 for D (5 bases). V dropped 6 bases and J dropped 1 base, with 8 bases sitting between them. Germline values: CDR1 LNHDA, CDR2 SQIVND (reference sequence). The CDR3 contains 13 residues. The CDR3 nucleotides are TGTGCCAGTAGAGGACTGGGCACAGATACGCAGTATTTT. This translates into CASRGLGTDTQYF.